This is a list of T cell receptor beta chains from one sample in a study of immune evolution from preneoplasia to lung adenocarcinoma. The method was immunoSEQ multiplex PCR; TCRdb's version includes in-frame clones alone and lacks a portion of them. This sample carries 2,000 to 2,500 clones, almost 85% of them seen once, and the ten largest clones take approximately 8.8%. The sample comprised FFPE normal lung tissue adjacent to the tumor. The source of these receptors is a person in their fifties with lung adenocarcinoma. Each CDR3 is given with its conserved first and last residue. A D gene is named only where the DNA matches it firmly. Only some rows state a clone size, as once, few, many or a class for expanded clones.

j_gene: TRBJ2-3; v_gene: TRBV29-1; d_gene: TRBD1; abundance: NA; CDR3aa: CSFSDRATSTDTQYF; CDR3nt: TGCAGCTTCAGCGACAGGGCCACTAGCACAGATACGCAGTATTTT
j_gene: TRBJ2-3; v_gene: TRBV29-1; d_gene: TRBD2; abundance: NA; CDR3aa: CSVEDEGREGPSTDTQYF; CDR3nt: TGCAGCGTTGAAGATGAGGGGCGGGAGGGCCCGAGCACAGATACGCAGTATTTT
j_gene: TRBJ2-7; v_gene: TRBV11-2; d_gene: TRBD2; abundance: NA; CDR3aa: CASSVLAGGLYEQYF; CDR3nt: TGTGCCAGCAGCGTTCTAGCGGGAGGTCTCTACGAGCAGTACTTC
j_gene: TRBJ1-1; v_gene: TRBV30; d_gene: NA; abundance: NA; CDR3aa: CAWSGEGRQTEAFF; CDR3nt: TGTGCCTGGAGTGGGGAAGGACGTCAAACTGAAGCTTTCTTT
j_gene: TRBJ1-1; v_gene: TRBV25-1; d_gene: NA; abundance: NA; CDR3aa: CASSQGGLMNTEAFF; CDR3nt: TGTGCCAGCAGTCAGGGCGGATTGATGAACACTGAAGCTTTCTTT
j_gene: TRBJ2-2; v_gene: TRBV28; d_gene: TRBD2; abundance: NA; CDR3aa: CASSSLWYRAGNTGELFF; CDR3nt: TGTGCCAGCAGTTCTCTCTGGTATCGAGCGGGAAACACCGGGGAGCTGTTTTTT
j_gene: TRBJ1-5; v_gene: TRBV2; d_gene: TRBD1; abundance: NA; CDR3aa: CASIGTVQPQHF; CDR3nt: TGTGCCAGCATCGGGACAGTTCAGCCCCAGCATTTT
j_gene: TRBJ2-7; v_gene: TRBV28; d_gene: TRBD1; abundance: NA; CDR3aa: CASSLRFRDRAYEQYF; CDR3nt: TGTGCCAGCAGTTTGCGATTCCGGGACAGGGCCTACGAGCAGTACTTC
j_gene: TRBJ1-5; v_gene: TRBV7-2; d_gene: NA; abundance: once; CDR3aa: CASSLEVGQPQHF; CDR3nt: TGTGCCAGCAGCTTAGAGGTAGGCCAGCCCCAGCATTTT
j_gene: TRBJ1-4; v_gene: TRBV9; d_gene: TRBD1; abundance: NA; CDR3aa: CASSRTGADNEKLFF; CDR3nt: TGTGCCAGCAGCCGAACAGGGGCAGATAATGAAAAACTGTTTTTT
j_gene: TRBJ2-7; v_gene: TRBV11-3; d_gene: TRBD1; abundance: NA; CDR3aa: CASSLTGRGQNEQYF; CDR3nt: TGTGCCAGCAGCTTAACGGGCAGGGGGCAGAACGAGCAGTACTTC
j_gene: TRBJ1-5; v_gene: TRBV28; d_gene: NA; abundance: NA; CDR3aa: CASTSQGPQHF; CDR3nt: TGTGCCAGCACTTCACAGGGGCCCCAGCATTTT
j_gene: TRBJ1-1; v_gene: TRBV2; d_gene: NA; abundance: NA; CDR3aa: CASGRGEAFF; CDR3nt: TGTGCCAGCGGGAGGGGCGAAGCTTTCTTT
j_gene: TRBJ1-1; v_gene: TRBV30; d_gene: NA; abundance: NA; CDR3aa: CAWSGMGVAEAFF; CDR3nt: TGTGCCTGGAGTGGAATGGGGGTAGCTGAAGCTTTCTTT
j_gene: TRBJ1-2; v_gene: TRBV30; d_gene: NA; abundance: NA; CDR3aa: CAWSVTPNYGYTF; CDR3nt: TGTGCCTGGAGTGTCACACCTAACTATGGCTACACCTTC
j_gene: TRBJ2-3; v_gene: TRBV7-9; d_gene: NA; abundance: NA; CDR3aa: CASSQGRAGARTDTQYF; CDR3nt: TGTGCCAGCAGCCAAGGGCGGGCAGGGGCAAGGACAGATACGCAGTATTTT
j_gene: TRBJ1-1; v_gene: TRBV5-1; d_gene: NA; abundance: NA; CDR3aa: CASSFGGQRAEAFF; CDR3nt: TGCGCCAGCAGCTTTGGGGGGCAGAGGGCTGAAGCTTTCTTT
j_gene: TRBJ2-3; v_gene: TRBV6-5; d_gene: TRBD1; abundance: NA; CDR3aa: CASSVRGQVTNTQYF; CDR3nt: TGTGCCAGCAGTGTTAGGGGACAGGTTACAAATACGCAGTATTTT
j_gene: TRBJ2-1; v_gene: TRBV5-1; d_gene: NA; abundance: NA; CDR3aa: CASSLTPINEQFF; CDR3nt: TGCGCCAGCAGCTTGACGCCAATCAATGAGCAGTTCTTC
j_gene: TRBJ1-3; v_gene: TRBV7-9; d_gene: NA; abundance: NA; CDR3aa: CASSSDRSSGNTIYF; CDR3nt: TGTGCCAGCAGCTCGGACCGAAGCTCTGGAAACACCATATATTTT
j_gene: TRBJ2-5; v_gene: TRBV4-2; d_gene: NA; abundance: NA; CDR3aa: CASSQKAGKETQYF; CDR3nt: TGTGCCAGCAGCCAAAAGGCGGGGAAAGAGACCCAGTACTTC
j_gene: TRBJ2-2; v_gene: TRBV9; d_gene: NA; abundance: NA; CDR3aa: CASSQGGLNTGELFF; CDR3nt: TGTGCCAGCAGCCAAGGGGGATTAAACACCGGGGAGCTGTTTTTT
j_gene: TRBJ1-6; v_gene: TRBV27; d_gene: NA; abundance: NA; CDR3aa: CASSLRAGTNSPLHF; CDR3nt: TGTGCCAGCAGTTTAAGAGCAGGGACAAATTCACCCCTCCACTTT
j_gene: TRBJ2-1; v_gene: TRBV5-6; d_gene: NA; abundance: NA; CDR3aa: CASSGEGRGGNEQFF; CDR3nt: TGTGCCAGCAGCGGTGAAGGCAGGGGTGGGAATGAGCAGTTCTTC
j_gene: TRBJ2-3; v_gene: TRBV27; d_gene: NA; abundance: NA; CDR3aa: CASSPTGTVTDTQYF; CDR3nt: TGTGCCAGCAGCCCCACCGGGACTGTAACAGATACGCAGTATTTT
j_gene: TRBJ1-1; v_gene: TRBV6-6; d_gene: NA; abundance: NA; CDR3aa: CASSYDGNTEAFF; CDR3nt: TGTGCCAGCAGTTACGACGGGAACACTGAAGCTTTCTTT
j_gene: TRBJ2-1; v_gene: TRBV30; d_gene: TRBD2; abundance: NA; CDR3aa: CAWRGSGSNNEQFF; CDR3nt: TGTGCCTGGAGGGGTAGCGGGAGCAACAATGAGCAGTTCTTC
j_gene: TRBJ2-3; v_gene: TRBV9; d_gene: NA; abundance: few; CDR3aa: CASSTDGRTTDTQYF; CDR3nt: TGTGCCAGCAGCACCGATGGGCGGACCACAGATACGCAGTATTTT
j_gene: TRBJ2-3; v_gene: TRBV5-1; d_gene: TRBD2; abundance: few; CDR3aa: CASSEKAGGLTDTQYF; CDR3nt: TGCGCCAGCAGCGAGAAAGCGGGAGGACTCACAGATACGCAGTATTTT
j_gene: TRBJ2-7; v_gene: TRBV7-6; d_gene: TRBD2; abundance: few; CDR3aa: CASSLGTSGSYEQYF; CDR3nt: TGTGCCAGCAGCCTGGGGACTAGCGGGAGTTACGAGCAGTACTTC
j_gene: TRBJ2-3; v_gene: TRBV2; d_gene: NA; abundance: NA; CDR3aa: CASSPGNTDTQYF; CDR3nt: TGTGCCAGCAGTCCTGGGAACACAGATACGCAGTATTTT
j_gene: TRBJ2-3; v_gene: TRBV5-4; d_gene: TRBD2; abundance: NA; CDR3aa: CASRAGGKNTQYF; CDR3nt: TGTGCCAGCAGGGCCGGGGGGAAAAATACGCAGTATTTT
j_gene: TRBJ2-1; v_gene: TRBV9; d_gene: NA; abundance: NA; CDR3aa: CASSVSGLGGNEQFF; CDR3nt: TGTGCCAGCAGCGTTTCTGGACTCGGGGGCAATGAGCAGTTCTTC
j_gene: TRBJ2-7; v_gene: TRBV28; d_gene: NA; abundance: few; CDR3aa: CASSLFGTPPFAYEQYF; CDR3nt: TGTGCCAGCAGTTTATTCGGTACCCCTCCCTTTGCCTACGAGCAGTACTTC
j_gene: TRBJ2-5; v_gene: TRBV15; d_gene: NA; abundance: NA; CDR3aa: CATSTGTQETQYF; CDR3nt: TGTGCCACCAGCACGGGAACTCAAGAGACCCAGTACTTC
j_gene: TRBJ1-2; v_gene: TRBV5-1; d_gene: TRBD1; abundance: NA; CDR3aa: CASSLGGTESYGYTF; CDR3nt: TGCGCCAGCAGCTTGGGAGGGACAGAGTCCTATGGCTACACCTTC
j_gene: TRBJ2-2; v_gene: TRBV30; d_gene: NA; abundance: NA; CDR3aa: CAWSPFDGELFF; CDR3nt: TGTGCCTGGAGTCCCTTTGACGGGGAGCTGTTTTTT
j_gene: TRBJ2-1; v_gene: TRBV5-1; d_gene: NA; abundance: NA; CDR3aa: CASSLASASNEQFF; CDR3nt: TGCGCCAGCAGCTTGGCCTCAGCTAGCAATGAGCAGTTCTTC
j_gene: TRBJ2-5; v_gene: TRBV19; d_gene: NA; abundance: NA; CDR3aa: CASSRRGETQYF; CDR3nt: TGTGCCAGTAGTCGACGGGGGGAGACCCAGTACTTC
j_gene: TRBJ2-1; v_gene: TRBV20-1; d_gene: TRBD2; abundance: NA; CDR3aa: CSASTSGEQFF; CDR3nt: TGCAGTGCTAGTACTAGCGGCGAGCAGTTCTTC
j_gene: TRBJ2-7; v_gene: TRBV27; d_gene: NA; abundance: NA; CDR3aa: CASQSSYEQYF; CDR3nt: TGTGCCAGTCAGAGCTCCTACGAGCAGTACTTC
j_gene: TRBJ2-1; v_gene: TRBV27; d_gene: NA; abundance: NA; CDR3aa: CASSLFTDGGNEQFF; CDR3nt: TGTGCCAGCAGTTTATTTACTGACGGAGGCAATGAGCAGTTCTTC
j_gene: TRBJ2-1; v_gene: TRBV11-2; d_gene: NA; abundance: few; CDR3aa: CASTQGASGAGEQFF; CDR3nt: TGTGCCAGCACCCAGGGGGCTAGCGGGGCGGGGGAGCAGTTCTTC
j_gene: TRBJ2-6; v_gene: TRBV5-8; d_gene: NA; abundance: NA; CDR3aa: CASSLGTFSGANVLTF; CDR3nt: TGTGCCAGCAGCTTGGGTACTTTCTCTGGGGCCAACGTCCTGACTTTC
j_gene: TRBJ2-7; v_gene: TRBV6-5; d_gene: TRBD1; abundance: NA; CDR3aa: CASRKDRDPSYEQYF; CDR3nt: TGTGCCAGCAGGAAAGACAGGGATCCTTCCTACGAGCAGTACTTC
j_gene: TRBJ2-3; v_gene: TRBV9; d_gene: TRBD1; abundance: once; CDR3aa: CASSVATGAYTQYF; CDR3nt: TGTGCCAGCAGCGTAGCGACAGGGGCCTATACGCAGTATTTT
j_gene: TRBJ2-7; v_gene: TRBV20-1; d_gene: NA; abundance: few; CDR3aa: CSAGSYEQYF; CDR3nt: TGCAGTGCGGGTTCCTACGAGCAGTACTTC
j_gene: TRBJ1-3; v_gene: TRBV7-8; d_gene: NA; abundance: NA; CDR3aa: CASSQGTLGNTIYF; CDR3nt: TGTGCCAGCAGCCAGGGGACGCTTGGAAACACCATATATTTT
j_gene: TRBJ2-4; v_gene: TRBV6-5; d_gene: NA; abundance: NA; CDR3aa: CASSFAQGSGNIQYF; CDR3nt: TGTGCCAGCAGTTTTGCACAGGGAAGTGGGAACATTCAGTACTTC
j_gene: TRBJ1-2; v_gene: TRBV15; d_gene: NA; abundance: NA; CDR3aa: CATSREGIAGLYYGYTF; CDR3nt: TGTGCCACCAGCAGGGAGGGGATTGCAGGTCTTTACTATGGCTACACCTTC
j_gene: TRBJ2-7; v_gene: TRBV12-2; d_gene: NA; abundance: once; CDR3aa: CASRSLGSYF; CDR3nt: TGTGCAAGTCGATCGCTAGGTTCCTACTTC
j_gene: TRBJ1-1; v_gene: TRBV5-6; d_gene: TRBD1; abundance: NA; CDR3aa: CASSPVGDSTFHWGTEAFF; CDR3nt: TGTGCCAGCAGCCCGGTCGGGGACAGTACCTTTCACTGGGGCACTGAAGCTTTCTTT